The 22 T cell receptor beta chains below were found in one sample sequenced in a study of molecular identifiers for immune sequencing clone quantification (dated by TCRdb to the late 2010s). Libraries came from PCR. Instrument on record: NextSeq 500. TCRdb redid the processing of the public reads, applying fastp at Q25 and MiXCR, and retained in-frame beta chains. Every CDR3 protein is listed once, alongside the most common genes and DNA of its rows. For this sample the table gives approximately 680,000 distinct CDR3 sequences, of which less than 30% were detected only once. The ten largest clonotypes hold about 0.8% of the sample. Sequencing was carried out using naive CD8+ T cells from blood, with Jurkat cell RNA spiked in. The cell subset or site label for this specimen denotes: FACS-sorted CD8+CD4-CCR7+CD45RA+ naive T cells. The receptors here all came from a human donor in good health. Some libraries in this study had Jurkat cell RNA spiked in.

This clonotype has a handful of counts. V is TRBV27 and J is TRBJ1-1; TRBD1 might be the D (5 bases). V dropped 2 bases and J dropped 1 base, with 8 bases sitting between them. The CDR3 sequence is 14 residues long. Germline V gene lookup returns CDR1 MNHEY and CDR2 SMNVEV (reference sequence). CDR3 DNA: TGTGCCAGCAGTTTAAGCAGGGAGAACACTGAAGCTTTCTTT. Protein sequence: CASSLSRENTEAFF.

This clonotype was seen a handful of times. This chain links TRBV2 with TRBJ2-1; D is unresolved. This CDR3 region has 14 residues. V shed 4 bases and J shed 0 bases, with 7 bases lying between them. CDR1 SNHLY and CDR2 FYNNEI come from the germline V gene. CDR3 region: CASSGANSYNEQFF. CDR3 nucleotide sequence: TGTGCCAGCAGTGGCGCGAACTCCTACAATGAGCAGTTCTTC.

The rearrangement links TRBV6-6 to TRBJ2-6, with D tentatively TRBD1 (5 bases). The germline gives CDR1 MNHNY, CDR2 SVGAGI (reference sequence). This CDR3 has 16 amino acids. V gave up 2 bases and J gave up 1 base, with 9 bases separating them. DNA for the CDR3: TGTGCCAGCAGTTACCCAGACAGTTCTGGGGCCAACGTCCTGACTTTC. Its translation: CASSYPDSSGANVLTF.

Many counts were recorded for this clonotype. This sequence joins TRBV6-5 and TRBJ2-7; 11 nucleotides agree with TRBD1. This CDR3 has 13 amino acids. Germline CDR1 MNHEY, CDR2 SVGAGI. Losses at the gene ends were 7 bases for V and 2 bases for J; bases not matched to a gene: 1. For the CDR3, the DNA is TGTGCCAGCAAGGGACAGGGGGCCTACGAGCAGTACTTC. Protein sequence: CASKGQGAYEQYF.

This clonotype has a handful of counts. The rearrangement uses TRBV6-5 and TRBJ2-1; D is ambiguous. The CDR3 loop spans 13 amino acids. V was cut by 2 bases and J by 7 bases, with 9 bases left in between. Germline V gene data show CDR1 as MNHEY and CDR2 as SVGAGI. The CDR3 nucleotides read TGTGCCAGCAGTTACGATCCGTTTAATGAGCAGTTCTTC. Protein sequence: CASSYDPFNEQFF.

This clonotype was observed many times. The V and J genes are TRBV7-2 and TRBJ2-3, with 12 bases identical to TRBD2. Germline V gene lookup returns CDR1 SGHTA and CDR2 FQGNSA. The CDR3 is 16 amino acids. V lost 2 bases to trimming and J lost 5 bases; unmatched junction nucleotides: 5. The CDR3 reads CASSLRLAGGGDTQYF. CDR3 nucleotides: TGTGCCAGCAGCTTAAGGCTAGCGGGGGGGGGAGATACGCAGTATTTT.

This clonotype appeared many times. V gene TRBV28 combines with J gene TRBJ1-1; no firm D call. Trimming cost V 9 bases and J 6 bases, with 14 bases left between them. In germline, CDR1 is MDHEN, CDR2 SYDVKM. The CDR3 has 12 residues. The CDR3 nucleotides are TGTGCCAGTCGTATGAGCAGCCCTGAAGCTTTCTTT. It translates to CASRMSSPEAFF.

The CDR3 here is CASSQGWTGGDDTQYF. Written as DNA, the CDR3 is TGCGCCAGCAGCCAAGGGTGGACAGGGGGCGATGATACGCAGTATTTT. The rearrangement joins TRBV4-1 to TRBJ2-3; 11 bases align to TRBD1. Germline values: CDR1 MGHRA, CDR2 YSYEKL. V gave up 1 base and J gave up 6 bases; unmatched junction bases: 6. This CDR3 region has 16 residues.

Note on this clonotype: Sequence at one end of the junction differs from germline and may be a read error. This chain joins TRBV18 and TRBJ2-2; weak D call: TRBD2 (5 bases). CDR1 KGHSH and CDR2 LQKENI come from the germline V gene. This CDR3 is 15 amino acids long. The CDR3: CASSPPEISDGELSF. The CDR3 DNA reads as TGTGCCAGCTCACCTCCCGAGATCTCAGACGGGGAGCTGTCTTTT.

The sample holds many counts of this clonotype. The chain has TRBV3-1 and TRBJ1-1; a possible D gene is TRBD1 (5 bases). Trimming cost V 4 bases and J 4 bases, with 19 bases left between them. Germline values: CDR1 LGHDT, CDR2 YNNKEL (reference sequence). This CDR3 spans 16 amino acids. CDR3 bases: TGTGCCAGCAGCCCCGCTCGTACGGACGGGGGCACTGAAGCTTTCTTT. It codes for CASSPARTDGGTEAFF. Combining the CDR3 with reference TRBV3-1 and TRBJ1-1 gives the whole variable domain DTAVSQTPKYLVTQMGNDKSIKCEQNLGHDTMYWYKQDSKKFLKIMFSYNNKELIINETVPNRFSPKSPDKAHLNLHINSLELGDSAVYFCASSPARTDGGTEAFFGQGTRLTVV.

This clonotype was observed at least ten times. The chain employs TRBV16 and TRBJ1-1, with a weak D call TRBD1 (5 bases). The CDR3 has 16 residues. Per the germline V gene, CDR1 is KGHSY and CDR2 is FQNENV. The V end was cut by 1 base, the J end by 6 bases, with 18 bases between. CDR3 amino acids: CASSQWGEGPRAEAFF. The DNA of the CDR3 is TGTGCCAGCAGCCAATGGGGGGAAGGGCCGAGGGCTGAAGCTTTCTTT.

There are a few counts of this clonotype. The junction departs from germline at one end; a sequencing error may be responsible. The J gene is TRBJ2-2, the V gene TRBV7-9; 10 bases are shared with TRBD2. The CDR3 contains 15 residues. Germline values: CDR1 SEHNR, CDR2 FQNEAQ (reference sequence). CDR3 in amino acids: CASSLAGAYTGELFF. The CDR3 DNA follows: TGTGCCAGCAGCCTAGCGGGAGCGTACACCGGGGAGCTGTTTTTT. The variable domain in full, completed from reference TRBV7-9 and TRBJ2-2, reads DTGVSQNPRHKITKRGQNVTFRCDPISEHNRLYWYRQTLGQGPEFLTYFQNEAQLEKSRLLSDRFSAERPKGSFSTLEIQRTEQGDSAMYLCASSLAGAYTGELFFGEGSRLTVL.

V usage is TRBV4-1 and J usage is TRBJ1-2, with TRBD1 as a possible D gene (5 bases). Between the trimmed V and J ends, which lost 0 bases and 4 bases, there was a span of 18 bases. In germline, CDR1 is MGHRA, CDR2 YSYEKL. This CDR3 contains 17 residues. CDR3 in DNA: TGCGCCAGCAGCCAAGATACCTCGACAAGGGGCATCTATGGCTACACCTTC. As protein: CASSQDTSTRGIYGYTF.

V gene TRBV30 combines with J gene TRBJ2-1; TRBD1 or TRBD2 may be the D gene (5 bases each). The CDR3 runs to 12 residues. V gave up 2 bases and J gave up 8 bases, with 10 bases separating them. Germline-derived CDR1 and CDR2 are GTSNPN and SVGIG (reference sequence). CDR3 DNA: TGTGCCTGGAGTCCGGGGACCCATGAGCAGTTCTTC. Its protein product is CAWSPGTHEQFF.

This clonotype was recorded at least ten times. V usage is TRBV4-3 and J usage is TRBJ2-7; D ambiguous. Trimming pared 0 bases from V and 3 bases from J, leaving 9 bases between. The CDR3 runs to 14 residues. CDR1 and CDR2 (germline): LGHNA, YSLEER. The CDR3 sequence: CASSQDRAGYEQYF. The CDR3, as DNA: TGCGCCAGCAGCCAAGATCGCGCCGGCTACGAGCAGTACTTC.

The genes are TRBV12-3 or TRBV12-4 and TRBJ1-2; no clear D. V lost 2 bases, J lost 4 bases, and 11 bases lay in between. The CDR3 sequence is 14 residues long. The CDR3 sequence is CASSLPGPSYGYTF. CDR3 DNA sequence: TGTGCCAGCAGTTTACCCGGGCCCAGCTATGGCTACACCTTC.

This clonotype was picked up a small number of times. This chain uses TRBV4-1 with TRBJ2-1, with 11 bases aligning to TRBD2. The CDR3 has 18 amino acids. Germline V CDR1 and CDR2: MGHRA, YSYEKL. V gave up 1 base and J gave up 7 bases; unmatched junction bases: 12. CDR3 DNA: TGCGCCAGCAGCCAAGTTTGGAGTATAGCGGGAGGGGGTAATGAGCAGTTCTTC. Its translation is CASSQVWSIAGGGNEQFF.

In its sample, this clonotype was seen many times. This rearrangement joins TRBV12-3 or TRBV12-4 to TRBJ1-4; no clear D gene. V was clipped by 3 bases and J by 7 bases, with 12 bases between them. The CDR3 has 14 residues. This CDR3 is CASSFEVTREKLFF. The CDR3 bases are TGTGCCAGCAGTTTTGAGGTTACTCGTGAAAAACTGTTTTTT.

At least ten counts were recorded for this clonotype. The chain combines TRBV6-5 with TRBJ2-2; a possible D gene is TRBD1 (6 bases). V was pared by 0 bases and J by 0 bases, with 17 bases between. Germline V lookup: CDR1 MNHEY, CDR2 SVGAGI. The CDR3 is 19 residues long. Here the CDR3 DNA reads TGTGCCAGCAGTTACTCTACCAACAGGGCATACCCGAACACCGGGGAGCTGTTTTTT. Encoded protein: CASSYSTNRAYPNTGELFF.

This clonotype was counted only a few times. The chain recombines TRBV5-1 with TRBJ2-3; D not certain. CDR1 is SGHRS and CDR2 is YFSETQ in the germline V gene. CDR3 length: 15 amino acids. The V gene lost 2 bases and the J gene lost 0 bases, with 10 bases spanning the gap. The CDR3 sequence is CASSLTFGSTDTQYF. CDR3 nucleotide sequence: TGCGCCAGCAGCTTAACTTTTGGAAGCACAGATACGCAGTATTTT.

This clonotype was counted ten times or more. The chain combines TRBV12-3 or TRBV12-4 with TRBJ1-5, with D possibly matching TRBD1 (6 bases). The CDR3 contains 15 residues. V shed 0 bases and J shed 7 bases, with 13 bases lying between them. CDR3: CASSLAGGVGQPQHF. CDR3 bases: TGTGCCAGCAGTTTAGCAGGGGGGGTAGGACAGCCCCAGCATTTT.

This clonotype was counted a single time. A read error is possible here, since a much larger clone lies one base away. This sequence joins TRBV20-1 and TRBJ2-6, with D hard to call. Per the germline V gene, CDR1 is DFQATT and CDR2 is SNEGSKA (reference sequence). This CDR3 is built from 16 residues. V was clipped by 3 bases and J by 2 bases, with 14 bases between them. The CDR3 loop reads CSASDGRQTGANVLTF. The CDR3 DNA reads as TGCAGTGCTAGTGACGGCAGACAAACTGGGGCCAACGTCCTGACTTTC.